The 15 T cell receptor beta chains given below trace back to one sample, sequenced in a study of blood T cell repertoires in COVID-19. TCRdb's table, derived via immunoSEQ multiplex PCR, lists solely in-frame clones and lacks some. The sample contains about 320,000 clones, around 85% of which appear only once. Sequenced: peripheral blood. The source is a human donor in a cohort sampled during active COVID-19.

J is TRBJ1-6 and V is TRBV7-9; the match to TRBD1 covers 7 bases. The CDR3 is 13 amino acids. Germline V gene sequence: CDR1 SEHNR, CDR2 FQNEAQ (reference sequence). Trimming at V came to 6 bases and at J to 10 bases, leaving 6 bases not matched to a gene. CDR3 nucleotides: TGTGCCAGCAGGGGTGGGGACAGCTCACCCCTCCACTTT. Translated, it gives CASRGGDSSPLHF.

The chain uses TRBV7-9 and TRBJ1-5, with no clear D. The CDR3 extends over 13 amino acids. Trimming pared 5 bases from V and 4 bases from J, leaving 9 bases between. Germline-derived CDR1 and CDR2 are SEHNR and FQNEAQ (reference sequence). The CDR3 DNA reads TGTGCCAGCAGCCGTACAGAAAATCAGCCCCAGCATTTT. Its translation is CASSRTENQPQHF.

The chain uses TRBV9 and TRBJ1-1; D might be TRBD1 (6 bases). The V and J ends lost 4 bases and 5 bases respectively, with 12 bases between them. The CDR3 is made up of 13 amino acids. CDR1 SGDLS and CDR2 YYNGEE come from the germline V gene. The CDR3 sequence is CASSLTGRTEAFF. The DNA for the CDR3 is TGTGCCAGCAGCCTCACAGGGCGAACTGAAGCTTTCTTT.

The chain carries TRBV19 and TRBJ2-7; D ambiguous. CDR3 length: 14 residues. V lost 3 bases and J 0 bases, leaving 9 bases between the germline ends. Germline CDR1 reads LNHDA; CDR2 reads SQIVND (reference sequence). Here the CDR3 reads CASSIQLHSYEQYF. In DNA, the CDR3 is TGTGCCAGTAGTATTCAGTTACACTCCTACGAGCAGTACTTC.

This clone was seen only a few times. The V gene is TRBV7-6, the J gene TRBJ1-3; D may be TRBD1 (6 bases). From germline, CDR1 is SGHVS and CDR2 FNYEAQ. V was pared by 3 bases and J by 0 bases, with 9 bases between. The CDR3 extends over 15 amino acids. CDR3 coding DNA: TGTGCCAGCAGCTTTGACAGGAGCTCTGGAAACACCATATATTTT. This sequence encodes CASSFDRSSGNTIYF.

The CDR3 region is CASSQRDRLEKLFF. CDR3 bases: TGTGCCAGCAGCCAGCGGGACCGCCTGGAAAAACTGTTTTTT. The chain combines TRBV3-1 (or the pseudogene TRBV3-2) with TRBJ1-4; TRBD1 is a possible D gene (5 bases). This CDR3 has 14 amino acids. Germline values: CDR1 LGHDT, CDR2 YNNKEL (reference sequence). Trimming took 3 bases from V and 8 from J, leaving 13 bases between them.

J is TRBJ1-2 and V is TRBV2; no clear D gene. The V gene lost 7 bases and the J gene lost 0 bases, with 15 bases spanning the gap. This CDR3 contains 15 residues. In germline, CDR1 is SNHLY, CDR2 FYNNEI. CDR3 sequence: CASNFLGSSNYGYTF. The CDR3 DNA follows: TGTGCCAGCAATTTCCTTGGGAGTTCTAACTATGGCTACACCTTC.

The chain combines TRBV6-1 with TRBJ1-2; D ambiguous. V lost 1 base and J 12 bases, leaving 12 bases between the germline ends. This CDR3 has 12 amino acids. Per the germline V gene, CDR1 is MNHNS and CDR2 is SASEGT. Written as DNA, the CDR3 is TGTGCCAGCAGTGAAGTAATCGAGGGAAACACCTTC. Translation: CASSEVIEGNTF.

This clone was observed many times. This chain links TRBV23-1 with TRBJ1-1, with D perhaps TRBD1 (5 bases). TRBV23-1 is recorded as an ORF, its role being uncertain. There are 14 residues in the CDR3. V dropped 7 bases and J dropped 1 base, with 13 bases sitting between them. This chain's CDR3 is CASTWAGSNTEAFF. For the CDR3, the DNA is TGCGCCAGCACCTGGGCAGGGTCGAACACTGAAGCTTTCTTT.

J is TRBJ2-7 and V is TRBV5-1; 12 bases agree with TRBD2. Unmatched junction bases numbered 11, after V lost 4 bases and J lost 6 bases. Per the germline V gene, CDR1 is SGHRS and CDR2 is YFSETQ. The CDR3 is 16 amino acids. The CDR3, as DNA: TGCGCCAGCAGCGGACGGACTAGCGGGGCTGCGGGCGAGCAGTACTTC. Translated, it gives CASSGRTSGAAGEQYF.

This clone has just a few counts. The chain is built from TRBV5-4 and TRBJ1-6; weak D call: TRBD1 (5 bases). The CDR3 contains 13 residues. The ends were cut back, 7 bases at V and 7 bases at J, with 12 bases in the middle. The germline gives CDR1 SGHNT, CDR2 YYREEE (reference sequence). The CDR3 sequence: CASQVRENSPLHF. The CDR3 DNA is TGTGCCAGCCAAGTCAGGGAAAATTCACCCCTCCACTTT.

This clone was recorded a few times. The chain is built from TRBV24-1 and TRBJ2-7, with D possibly matching TRBD1 (5 bases). CDR3 length equals 13 residues. Per germline, CDR1 KGHDR and CDR2 SFDVKD. With 4 bases removed from V and 4 bases from J, the gap between germline ends came to 10 bases. In DNA form, the CDR3 reads TGTGCCACCAGTGAGGTGGGGCGGTACGAGCAGTACTTC. Translating gives CATSEVGRYEQYF.

This rearrangement joins TRBV5-1 to TRBJ1-2; D unresolved. Germline CDR1 is SGHRS and CDR2 is YFSETQ. Between the trimmed V and J ends, which lost 2 bases and 5 bases, there was a span of 19 bases. This CDR3 has 16 residues. The CDR3 region has the DNA TGCGCCAGCAGCTTCCAACCCCCGACAATCCTTTATGGCTACACCTTC. Protein: CASSFQPPTILYGYTF.

The chain employs TRBV7-9 and TRBJ2-3; a possible D gene is TRBD2 (6 bases). The CDR3 runs 18 residues. Germline-derived CDR1 and CDR2 are SEHNR and FQNEAQ (reference sequence). The ends were cut back, 2 bases at V and 1 base at J, with 19 bases in the middle. CDR3 sequence reads: CASSLPPGGAGRTDTQYF. CDR3 nucleotides: TGTGCCAGCAGCTTACCCCCTGGGGGTGCGGGGCGCACAGATACGCAGTATTTT.

The chain uses TRBV10-3 and TRBJ2-6, with TRBD1 matching over 8 bases. Per germline, CDR1 ENHRY and CDR2 SYGVKD. CDR3 length: 16 amino acids. V lost 7 bases to trimming and J lost 1 base; unmatched junction nucleotides: 6. The CDR3, as DNA: TGTGCCATCACGGCGGGACAGGTTTCTGGGGCCAACGTCCTGACTTTC. This encodes CAITAGQVSGANVLTF.